The source of this T cell receptor (beta chain) is a study of T cells in Graves' hyperthyroidism and ophthalmopathy. RNA transcripts were the template for amplifying TCR beta CDR3 regions. With the HTBI primer set, the TCR CDR3 went through a first round of RT-PCR. TCRdb redid the calling of the multiplex PCR reads with MiXCR, one entry per CDR3 protein. The repertoire holds around 240,000 distinct CDR3 sequences, with more than 14% as singletons. Trimming took 3 bases from V and 6 from J; bases not matched to a gene: 9. From germline, CDR1 is LNHDA and CDR2 SQIVND (reference sequence). CDR3 length equals 16 residues.

The receptor was isolated from a woman aged 40 to 50 with Graves' hyperthyroidism that later progressed to Graves' ophthalmopathy. The material sequenced was blood. V is TRBV19 and J is TRBJ2-1; TRBD2 matches 9 bases. The CDR3 loop is CASSIPLAGGSNEQFF. CDR3 nucleotides: TGTGCCAGTAGTATCCCGTTGGCGGGAGGGTCCAATGAGCAGTTCTTC.